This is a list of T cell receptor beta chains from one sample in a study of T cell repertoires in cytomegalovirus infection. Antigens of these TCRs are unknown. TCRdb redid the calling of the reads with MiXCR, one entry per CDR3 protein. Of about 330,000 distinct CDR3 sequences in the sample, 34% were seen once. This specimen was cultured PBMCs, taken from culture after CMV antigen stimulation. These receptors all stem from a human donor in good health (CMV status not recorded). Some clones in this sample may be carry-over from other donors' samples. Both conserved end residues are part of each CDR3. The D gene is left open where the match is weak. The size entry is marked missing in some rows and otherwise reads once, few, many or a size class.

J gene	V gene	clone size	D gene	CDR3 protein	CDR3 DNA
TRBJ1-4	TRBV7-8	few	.	CASSLALGDEKLFF	TGTGCCAGCAGCTTAGCCCTGGGGGACGAAAAACTGTTTTTT
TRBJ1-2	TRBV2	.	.	CASSVGQRSGYTF	TGTGCCAGCAGTGTGGGCCAGAGGAGCGGCTACACCTTC
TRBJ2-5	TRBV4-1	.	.	CASSQDRGGGITQYF	TGCGCCAGCAGCCAAGATCGGGGCGGAGGCATAACCCAGTACTTC
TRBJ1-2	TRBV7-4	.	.	CASSLETVYPYGYTF	TGTGCCAGCAGCTTAGAGACAGTCTACCCCTATGGCTACACCTTC
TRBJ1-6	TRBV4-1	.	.	CASSHRDLNSPLHF	TGCGCCAGCAGCCACCGGGACCTTAATTCACCCCTCCACTTT
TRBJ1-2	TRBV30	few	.	CAWSVPPEVSGYTF	TGTGCCTGGAGTGTCCCGCCGGAGGTTAGTGGCTACACCTTC
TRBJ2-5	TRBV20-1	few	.	CSADRDSQETQYF	TGCAGTGCTGACCGGGACTCCCAAGAGACCCAGTACTTC
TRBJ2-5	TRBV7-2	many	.	CASSEATDSWGRAIRETQYF	TGTGCCAGCAGCGAAGCAACGGATTCTTGGGGCCGAGCAATCCGAGAGACCCAGTACTTC
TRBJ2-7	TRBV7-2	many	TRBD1	CASRTTGAYEQYF	TGTGCCAGCCGAACTACAGGGGCCTACGAGCAGTACTTC
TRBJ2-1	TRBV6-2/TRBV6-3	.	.	CASRPAWGEPSITEQFF	TGTGCCAGCAGACCTGCTTGGGGAGAGCCCTCGATCACTGAGCAGTTCTTC
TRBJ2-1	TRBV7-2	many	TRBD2	CASSLTGTSGNEQFF	TGTGCCAGCAGCTTGACTGGGACTAGCGGCAATGAGCAGTTCTTC
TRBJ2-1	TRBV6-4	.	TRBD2	CASSEKAGGPNEQFF	TGTGCCAGCAGTGAAAAAGCGGGAGGGCCCAATGAGCAGTTCTTC
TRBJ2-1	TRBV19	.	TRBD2	CASSISLAENNEQFF	TGTGCCAGTAGTATTTCACTAGCGGAAAACAATGAGCAGTTCTTC
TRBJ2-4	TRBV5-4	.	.	CASSSTSQGAKNIQYF	TGTGCCAGCAGCTCTACCTCCCAGGGGGCCAAAAACATTCAGTACTTC
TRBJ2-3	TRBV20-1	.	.	CSARKPDTDTQYF	TGCAGTGCTCGCAAGCCGGACACAGATACGCAGTATTTT
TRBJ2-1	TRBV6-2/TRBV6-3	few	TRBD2	CASSFRDRLAAYNEQFF	TGTGCCAGCAGTTTTCGGGATAGACTAGCGGCCTACAATGAGCAGTTCTTC
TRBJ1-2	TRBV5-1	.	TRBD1	CASSSSGQGAYGYTF	TGCGCCAGCAGCTCCTCAGGACAGGGGGCCTATGGCTACACCTTC
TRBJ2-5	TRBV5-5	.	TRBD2	CASSPDPGGRETQYF	TGTGCCAGCAGCCCGGACCCGGGAGGAAGGGAGACCCAGTACTTC
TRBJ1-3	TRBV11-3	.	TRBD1	CASSPDRVGNTIYF	TGTGCCAGCAGCCCGGACAGGGTGGGAAACACCATATATTTT
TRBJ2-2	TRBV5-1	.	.	CASSFRIPGTGELFF	TGCGCCAGCAGCTTCAGGATCCCCGGGACCGGGGAGCTGTTTTTT
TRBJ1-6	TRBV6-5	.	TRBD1	CASSSSPDRRSPLHF	TGTGCCAGCAGTTCTTCACCGGACAGGCGTTCACCCCTCCACTTT
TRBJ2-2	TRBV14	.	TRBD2	CASSRRLAGAGELFF	TGTGCCAGCAGCAGGCGACTAGCGGGCGCCGGGGAGCTGTTTTTT
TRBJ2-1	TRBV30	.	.	CARGPVRPNEQFF	TGTGCCCGGGGGCCCGTTAGGCCCAATGAGCAGTTCTTC
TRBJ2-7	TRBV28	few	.	CASSLVGVEQYF	TGTGCCAGCAGTTTGGTCGGCGTCGAGCAGTACTTC
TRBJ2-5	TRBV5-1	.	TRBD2	CASTGSGSGSQTQYF	TGCGCCAGCACAGGTTCAGGTAGCGGGAGTCAGACCCAGTACTTC
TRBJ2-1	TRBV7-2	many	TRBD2	CASSLLAGASNEQFF	TGTGCCAGCAGCCTTCTAGCGGGTGCGAGCAATGAGCAGTTCTTC
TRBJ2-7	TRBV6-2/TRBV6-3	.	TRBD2	CASSYYRTSGRISYEQYF	TGTGCCAGCAGTTACTACCGGACTAGCGGGAGGATCTCCTACGAGCAGTACTTC
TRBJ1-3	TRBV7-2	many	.	CASSLGFSGNTIYF	TGTGCCAGCAGCTTAGGCTTCTCTGGAAACACCATATATTTT
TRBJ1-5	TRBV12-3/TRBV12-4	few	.	CASSNSGQPQHF	TGTGCCAGCAGTAATTCAGGTCAGCCCCAGCATTTT
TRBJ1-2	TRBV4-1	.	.	CASSSQGLAGPALYGYTF	TGTGCCAGCAGCTCACAGGGATTGGCGGGCCCGGCTTTATATGGCTACACCTTC
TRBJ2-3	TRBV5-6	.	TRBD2	CASSPGGQSGTDTQYF	TGTGCCAGCAGCCCGGGGGGTCAATCGGGCACAGATACGCAGTATTTT
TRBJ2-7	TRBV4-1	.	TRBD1	CASSQVPPGGSSYEQYF	TGCGCCAGCAGCCAAGTCCCCCCAGGGGGCAGCTCCTACGAGCAGTACTTC
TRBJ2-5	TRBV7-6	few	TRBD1	CASSSRQGLETQYF	TGTGCCAGCAGCTCCCGACAGGGGTTAGAGACCCAGTACTTC
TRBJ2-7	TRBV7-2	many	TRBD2	CASLAGGTHEQYF	TGTGCCAGTCTAGCGGGAGGGACCCACGAGCAGTACTTC
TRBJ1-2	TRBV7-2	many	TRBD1	CASSLGTGDYGYTF	TGTGCCAGCAGCTTAGGGACAGGGGACTATGGCTACACCTTC
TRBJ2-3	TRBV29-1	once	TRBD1	CSVERTGQSTDTQYF	TGCAGCGTTGAAAGGACAGGGCAGAGCACAGATACGCAGTATTTT
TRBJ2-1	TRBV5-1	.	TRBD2	CASSPGGDYNEQFF	TGCGCCAGCAGCCCGGGGGGAGATTACAATGAGCAGTTCTTC
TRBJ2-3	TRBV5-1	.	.	CASSSPPGGQNSTDTQYF	TGCGCCAGCAGCTCCCCGCCCGGGGGGCAGAACAGCACAGATACGCAGTATTTT
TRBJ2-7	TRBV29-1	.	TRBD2	CSVAGTSSIDEQYF	TGCAGCGTCGCCGGGACTAGTAGTATCGACGAGCAGTACTTC
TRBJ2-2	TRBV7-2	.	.	CATRMRINTGELFF	TGTGCCACTAGGATGCGGATTAACACCGGGGAGCTGTTTTTT
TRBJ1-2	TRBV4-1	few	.	CASSQGPSSLYGYTF	TGCGCCAGCAGCCAAGGTCCTAGCTCCCTTTATGGCTACACCTTC
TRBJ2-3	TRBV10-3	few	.	CAISESSASTDTQYF	TGTGCCATCAGTGAGTCGTCGGCTAGCACAGATACGCAGTATTTT
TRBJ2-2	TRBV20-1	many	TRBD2	CSARDLGGDTGELFF	TGCAGTGCTAGAGATCTTGGGGGGGACACCGGGGAGCTGTTTTTT
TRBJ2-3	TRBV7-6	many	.	CASKIIRATSDTQYF	TGTGCCAGCAAGATAATCCGGGCCACGTCAGATACGCAGTATTTT
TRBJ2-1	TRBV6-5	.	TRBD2	CASRPGGPGEQFF	TGTGCCAGCCGACCGGGAGGACCGGGTGAGCAGTTCTTC
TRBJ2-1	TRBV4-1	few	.	CASSHRKSSPSSYNEQFF	TGCGCCAGCAGCCACCGGAAATCTAGCCCTAGCTCCTACAATGAGCAGTTCTTC
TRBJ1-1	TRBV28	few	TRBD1	CASSSRGFAMNTEAFF	TGTGCCAGCAGTAGCAGGGGGTTTGCTATGAACACTGAAGCTTTCTTT
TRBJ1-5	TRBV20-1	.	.	CSGGGYNQPQHF	TGCAGTGGAGGGGGATACAATCAGCCCCAGCATTTT
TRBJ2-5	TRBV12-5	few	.	CASVLGTYQETQYF	TGTGCTAGTGTTCTAGGGACGTACCAAGAGACCCAGTACTTC
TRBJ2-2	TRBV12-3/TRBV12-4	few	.	CASRSLANTGELFF	TGTGCCAGCAGGTCTCTAGCGAACACCGGGGAGCTGTTTTTT
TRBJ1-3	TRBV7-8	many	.	CASSLGGGSGNTIYF	TGTGCCAGCAGCTTAGGTGGAGGCTCTGGAAACACCATATATTTT
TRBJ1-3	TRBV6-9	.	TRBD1	CASSYRDRGRGWGVNTIYF	TGTGCCAGCAGTTACCGGGACAGGGGGCGCGGATGGGGAGTAAACACCATATATTTT
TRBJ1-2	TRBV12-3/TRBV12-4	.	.	CASSQPANYGYTF	TGTGCCAGCAGCCAACCTGCTAACTATGGCTACACCTTC
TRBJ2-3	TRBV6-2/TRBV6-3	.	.	CASRAHTPSTDTQYF	TGTGCCAGCAGGGCCCACACGCCTAGCACAGATACGCAGTATTTT
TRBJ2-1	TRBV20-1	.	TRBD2	CSARLWIAGGPGEQFF	TGCAGTGCTAGACTATGGATAGCGGGAGGGCCGGGTGAGCAGTTCTTC